This TCR beta chain appears in the sequencing data of a study of CD8 T cells in Susac syndrome. The ends were cut back, 4 bases at V and 2 bases at J, with 13 bases in the middle. Germline CDR1 reads SGHNT; CDR2 reads YYREEE (reference sequence). The CDR3 length is 14 residues. CD8+ and CD4+ T cells circulating in blood were sequenced for TCR beta. The multiple sclerosis controls comprised treatment-naive patients whose relapsing-remitting disease was stable or active. TEMRA cells were FACS-enriched, and CD8+ and CD4+ T cells were isolated negatively. An input of about 0.5 to 1 ug of RNA was subjected to reverse transcription using random hexamers. Amplification of TCR beta CDR3 spanned 54 Vbeta and 13 Jbeta via immunoSEQ multiplex PCR. TCRdb ran MiXCR on the immunoSEQ multiplex PCR reads and lists one entry per CDR3 protein. The sample contains some 300,000 distinct CDR3 sequences, approximately 85% of which appear only once.

This receptor was obtained from a human donor with multiple sclerosis. This chain links TRBV5-4 with TRBJ2-7; TRBD2 is a possible D gene (6 bases). Source material: CD8+ T cells from PBMCs. The CDR3 sequence is CASSVGLKPYEQYF. The CDR3 DNA reads TGTGCCAGCAGCGTGGGACTGAAACCCTACGAGCAGTACTTC.